The clone carrying this TCR beta chain has a handful of counts. Its specificity is unknown. This entry comes from a study of T-cell memory formation after mild COVID-19. Study overall: Largely, TCR clusters stayed within a single donor. The study, taken as a whole, reports: Within pre-infection memory, some responding clones were found, suggesting cross-reactive memory joined. Among CD4+ contracting clones, most were CM and EM, and CD8+ ones EMRA.

A 5'RACE reaction primed in the constant segment made cDNA libraries of TCR alpha and TCR beta, and these carried sample barcodes and UMIs. TCRdb processed the 5' RACE reads anew with MiXCR; each CDR3 protein has one entry. In the table there are a few hundred thousand distinct CDR3 sequences, 25% to 30% of which are singletons. The ends lost 1 base at V and 14 bases at J; junction bases unmatched: 6. Germline V gene data show CDR1 as SGHTA and CDR2 as FQGNSA. This CDR3 has 13 amino acids. J is TRBJ2-1 and V is TRBV7-2, with 9 bases fitting TRBD2. The sample taken for sequencing was PBMCs or a T cell subset sorted from them (not recorded which). This clonotype was obtained from an adult woman who had mild COVID-19 (a few samples of this study predate the infection). Cell type and time point are not known. The DNA for the CDR3 is TGTGCCAGCAGCTTAGATAGCGGGGGCTCAAAGTTCTTC. Protein: CASSLDSGGSKFF.